This is a list of T cell receptor beta chains from one sample in a study of blood T cell repertoires in COVID-19. The table came from immunoSEQ multiplex PCR; TCRdb's copy has only in-frame clones and leaves some out. The sample comprises around 200,000 clones, 70% to 90% of which are singletons, and less than 3% rests with the top ten. Specimen: peripheral blood. Every receptor here comes from a man in his forties or fifties with active or convalescent COVID-19. The CDR3 runs from the conserved cysteine through the conserved F or W. Fields, in order: clone size, D gene, V gene, J gene, CDR3 protein, CDR3 DNA. A D gene is named only where the DNA matches it firmly. The listing skips clone size in some rows; elsewhere it reads once, few, many or a size class.

once	NA	TRBV6-5	TRBJ2-4	CASSYGPLAKNIQYF	TGTGCCAGCAGTTACGGGCCGTTAGCCAAAAACATTCAGTACTTC
NA	NA	TRBV7-9	TRBJ1-2	CASSTTGSGYGYTF	TGTGCCAGCAGCACTACAGGGAGCGGCTATGGCTACACCTTC
NA	NA	TRBV2	TRBJ1-2	CASSEREIYGYTF	TGTGCCAGCAGTGAACGGGAAATTTATGGCTACACCTTC
once	NA	TRBV7-8	TRBJ1-1	CASSLATGFNTEAFF	TGTGCCAGCAGCTTAGCGACAGGTTTCAACACTGAAGCTTTCTTT
few	NA	TRBV7-2	TRBJ2-5	CASSLGQAGETQYF	TGTGCCAGCAGCTTAGGTCAGGCTGGAGAGACCCAGTACTTC
NA	NA	TRBV6-1	TRBJ1-5	CASSEYISNQPQHF	TGTGCCAGCAGTGAATACATTAGCAATCAGCCCCAGCATTTT
once	TRBD1	TRBV19	TRBJ2-7	CASSNSGTGWQYF	TGTGCCAGTAGTAACTCCGGGACAGGTTGGCAGTACTTC
NA	NA	TRBV6-1	TRBJ2-2	CASSVLAGAPGGELFF	TGTGCCAGCAGTGTGTTGGCAGGGGCCCCTGGCGGGGAGCTGTTTTTT
NA	NA	TRBV27	TRBJ1-2	CASSLRVEYGYTF	TGTGCCAGCAGTTTAAGAGTGGAGTATGGCTACACCTTC
NA	NA	TRBV7-6	TRBJ2-1	CASSNPGGYEQFF	TGTGCCAGCAGCAATCCCGGAGGGTATGAGCAGTTCTTC
NA	TRBD1	TRBV24-1	TRBJ2-1	CATSDSGSRDRGPSSYNEQFF	TGTGCCACCAGTGATTCGGGGTCCCGGGACAGGGGTCCGAGCTCCTACAATGAGCAGTTCTTC
NA	TRBD1	TRBV4-2	TRBJ2-1	CASSQEKGAREQFF	TGTGCCAGCAGCCAAGAGAAGGGGGCAAGGGAGCAGTTCTTC
NA	TRBD1	TRBV27	TRBJ1-1	CASRPGTDTEAFF	TGTGCCAGCAGGCCTGGGACAGACACTGAAGCTTTCTTT
NA	NA	TRBV5-4	TRBJ1-1	CASSPEKGRANTEAFF	TGTGCCAGCAGCCCGGAGAAAGGCAGGGCGAACACTGAAGCTTTCTTT
NA	TRBD2	TRBV3-1/TRBV3-2	TRBJ2-3	CASSPGGVQTDTQYF	TGTGCCAGCAGCCCCGGGGGGGTACAAACAGATACGCAGTATTTT
NA	TRBD2	TRBV29-1	TRBJ2-5	CSVIAGPPVGETQYF	TGCAGCGTCATAGCGGGCCCACCAGTAGGGGAGACCCAGTACTTC
NA	NA	TRBV11-3	TRBJ1-2	CASSLGASRYGYTF	TGTGCCAGCAGCTTGGGCGCTTCTCGCTATGGCTACACCTTC
NA	NA	TRBV30	TRBJ2-7	CAWSVSLAVDEQYF	TGTGCCTGGAGTGTATCACTAGCCGTCGACGAGCAGTACTTC
NA	NA	TRBV28	TRBJ1-2	CASSLTANYGYTF	TGTGCCAGCAGTTTGACAGCTAACTATGGCTACACCTTC
NA	NA	TRBV11-3	TRBJ2-1	CASSPSLGDEQFF	TGTGCCAGCAGCCCATCCCTCGGGGATGAGCAGTTCTTC
NA	NA	TRBV3-1/TRBV3-2	TRBJ2-3	CASSQIYPDTQYF	TGTGCCAGCAGCCAAATCTACCCAGATACGCAGTATTTT
NA	NA	TRBV11-2	TRBJ2-3	CASSLQTDTQYF	TGTGCCAGCAGCTTACAGACAGATACGCAGTATTTT
few	NA	TRBV10-3	TRBJ1-1	CAISENPSLNTEAFF	TGTGCCATCAGTGAGAATCCTTCTTTGAACACTGAAGCTTTCTTT
few	TRBD2	TRBV19	TRBJ2-2	CASSPGLAGGGIITGELFF	TGTGCCAGTAGCCCGGGACTAGCGGGGGGCGGTATTATAACCGGGGAGCTGTTTTTT
NA	NA	TRBV5-1	TRBJ2-2	CASSVLTRTDTGELFF	TGCGCCAGCAGCGTACTGACTAGGACGGACACCGGGGAGCTGTTTTTT
NA	NA	TRBV7-2	TRBJ1-1	CASSLNRQEYVAFF	TGTGCCAGCAGCTTAAATCGACAGGAATATGTTGCTTTCTTT
few	NA	TRBV5-1	TRBJ1-4	CASSLAQDTQEFF	TGCGCCAGCAGCTTGGCACAGGACACTCAGGAGTTTTTT
NA	TRBD1	TRBV6-5	TRBJ1-4	CASSPRGQGDEKLFF	TGTGCCAGCAGCCCCAGGGGGCAAGGGGATGAAAAACTGTTTTTT
NA	NA	TRBV16	TRBJ1-2	CASSQSSTVYGYTF	TGTGCCAGCAGCCAATCGAGTACAGTTTATGGCTACACCTTC
NA	NA	TRBV28	TRBJ1-5	CASTRVDPSNQPQHF	TGTGCCAGCACGAGGGTTGATCCTAGCAATCAGCCCCAGCATTTT
NA	NA	TRBV4-1	TRBJ1-1	CASSQDLGSNEAFF	TGCGCCAGCAGCCAAGATCTCGGGAGCAATGAAGCTTTCTTT
NA	NA	TRBV2	TRBJ1-2	CASSESGANYGYTF	TGTGCCAGCAGTGAATCAGGGGCGAACTATGGCTACACCTTC
NA	NA	TRBV28	TRBJ1-5	CASTLGGLVQPQHF	TGTGCCAGTACCTTAGGGGGTTTGGTTCAGCCCCAGCATTTT
once	NA	TRBV19	TRBJ1-4	CASSNRVLANEKLFF	TGTGCCAGTTCTAACCGGGTATTGGCTAATGAAAAACTGTTTTTT
once	TRBD2	TRBV19	TRBJ2-1	CASSISGGPNEQFF	TGTGCCAGTAGTATTAGCGGGGGGCCCAATGAGCAGTTCTTC
NA	NA	TRBV19	TRBJ1-5	CASKETTEFFPSNQPQHF	TGTGCCAGTAAAGAGACAACGGAATTTTTCCCTAGCAATCAGCCCCAGCATTTT
NA	TRBD1	TRBV6-5	TRBJ1-6	CASQDRVGNSPLHF	TGTGCCAGCCAGGACAGGGTGGGAAATTCACCCCTCCACTTT
NA	NA	TRBV19	TRBJ2-3	CASSITASWDTDTQYF	TGTGCCAGTAGTATCACGGCTAGCTGGGACACAGATACGCAGTATTTT
NA	NA	TRBV14	TRBJ1-6	CASSPGGGYNSPLHF	TGTGCCAGCAGTCCCGGGGGGGGGTATAATTCACCCCTCCACTTT
NA	TRBD1	TRBV30	TRBJ1-2	CAWDRGYGYTF	TGTGCCTGGGACAGGGGCTATGGCTACACCTTC
NA	TRBD1	TRBV11-2	TRBJ1-2	CASSPGQGVGYTF	TGTGCCAGCAGCCCGGGACAGGGGGTTGGCTACACCTTC
NA	NA	TRBV12-3/TRBV12-4	TRBJ1-2	CASQPGVGGYTF	TGTGCCAGCCAGCCGGGAGTAGGTGGCTACACCTTC
NA	NA	TRBV28	TRBJ1-2	CASSSLTFYGYTF	TGTGCCAGCAGCTCTCTAACTTTTTATGGCTACACCTTC
NA	NA	TRBV30	TRBJ1-2	CAWSPTRVGYGYTF	TGTGCCTGGAGTCCAACCAGGGTCGGCTATGGCTACACCTTC
NA	NA	TRBV6-5	TRBJ1-1	CASSYSGAMNTEAFF	TGTGCCAGCAGTTACTCGGGGGCTATGAACACTGAAGCTTTCTTT
NA	TRBD2	TRBV5-1	TRBJ2-1	CASRAGGDFPYNEQFF	TGCGCCAGCAGGGCGGGGGGGGACTTCCCCTACAATGAGCAGTTCTTC
NA	NA	TRBV7-3	TRBJ2-1	CASSLAGAYEQFF	TGTGCCAGCAGCTTAGCGGGGGCGTATGAGCAGTTCTTC
NA	NA	TRBV28	TRBJ2-7	CASSLWGLGLGAAYEQYF	TGTGCCAGCAGTTTATGGGGGTTGGGGCTTGGTGCGGCCTACGAGCAGTACTTC
NA	NA	TRBV18	TRBJ1-1	CASSPGTTGVAFF	TGTGCCAGCTCACCCGGGACTACGGGAGTGGCTTTCTTT